This T cell receptor (beta chain) is from a study of brain T cells in children with intractable seizures. Noted time point: blood from clinic visit 5 months post-surgery; TSC patient then seizure free. The sequenced cases were selected for having the highest brain T cell transcript signatures. Trimming took 1 base from V and 4 from J, leaving 16 bases between them. The germline CDR1 and CDR2 sequences are MDHEN and SYDVKM. This CDR3 region has 16 residues. The protocol was immunoSEQ multiplex PCR, while the TCRdb copy is restricted to in-frame clones and leaves out a portion. Of 340,000 or so clones in the sample, approximately 93% were seen once. To note about this clone: The antigen is not known.

The study, taken as a whole, reports: Viral specificity was inferred only from CDR3 similarity; HCMV serostatus was unknown.

V usage is TRBV28 and J usage is TRBJ1-2, with unresolved D. Sample: peripheral blood, taken about 5 months after surgery. This sequence was found in a boy less than two years old with tuberous sclerosis and intractable seizures. The CDR3 sequence is CASSLFRLANPYGYTF. CDR3 DNA: TGTGCCAGCAGTTTATTTAGGCTTGCGAACCCCTATGGCTACACCTTC.